This TCR beta chain was retrieved from a study of T cells in tuberculosis. Study findings and constraints: Using the GMM-specific repertoire gave about 85% accuracy versus 60% to 70% with motifs.

Per germline, CDR1 SQVTM and CDR2 ANQGSEA. J lost 8 bases, V lost 5 bases, and 26 bases had no gene match. The CDR3 contains 19 residues. Comments on this clone: Its antigen remains unidentified.

The protocol was immunoSEQ multiplex PCR, while the TCRdb copy is restricted to in-frame clones and leaves out a portion. The data show 20,000 to 25,000 clones, around 94% seen once. The chain employs TRBV29-1 and TRBJ1-4; TRBD1 matches at 7 bases. The receptor was isolated from a donor aged 10-29 years with latent tuberculosis or without tuberculosis infection. Some clones in this sample may be carry-over from other donors' samples. The specimen was PBMCs. This CDR3 is CSVHLRRDSSPWEREKLFF. The CDR3, as DNA: TGCAGCGTTCACCTCCGCCGGGACAGCTCTCCTTGGGAGAGGGAAAAACTGTTTTTT.